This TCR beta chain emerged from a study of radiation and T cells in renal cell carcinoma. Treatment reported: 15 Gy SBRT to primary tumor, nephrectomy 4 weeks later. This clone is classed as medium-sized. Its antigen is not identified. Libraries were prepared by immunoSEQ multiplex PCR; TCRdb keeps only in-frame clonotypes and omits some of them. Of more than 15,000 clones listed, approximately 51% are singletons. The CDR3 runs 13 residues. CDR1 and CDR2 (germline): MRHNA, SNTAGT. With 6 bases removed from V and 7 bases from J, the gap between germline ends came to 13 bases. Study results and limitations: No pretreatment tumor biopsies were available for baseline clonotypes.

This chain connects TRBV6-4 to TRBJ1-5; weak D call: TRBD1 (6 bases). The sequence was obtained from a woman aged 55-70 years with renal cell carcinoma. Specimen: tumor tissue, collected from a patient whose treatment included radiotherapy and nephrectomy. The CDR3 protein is CASSPGDNQPQHF. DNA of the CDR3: TGTGCCAGCAGCCCAGGGGATAACCAGCCCCAGCATTTT.